These 30 T cell receptor beta chains were all obtained from the same sample, sequenced in a study of cytomegalovirus exposure and HLA in healthy donors. The PCR ran on 60 Vbeta and 13 Jbeta primers. Generated by immunoSEQ multiplex PCR, the TCRdb table keeps only in-frame clones and is missing some. The sample yields about 130,000 clones, 83% seen once. Material for sequencing was PBMCs. These receptors all come from a woman in her thirties or forties in good health and CMV-seropositive.

The V and J genes are TRBV10-3 and TRBJ1-1, with D perhaps matching TRBD1 (5 bases). CDR1 ENHRY and CDR2 SYGVKD come from the germline V gene. CDR3 length: 13 residues. The V end lost 9 bases, the J end lost 0 bases, and 11 bases lay between the germline ends. The CDR3 DNA follows: TGTGCCATTACGGGGGGAATGAACACTGAAGCTTTCTTT. Translating gives CAITGGMNTEAFF.

This clone has more than one count but fewer than ten. The rearrangement uses TRBV5-4 and TRBJ1-1; the D gene is possibly TRBD1 (5 bases). The V end lost 0 bases, the J end lost 0 bases, and 6 bases lay between the germline ends. Germline CDR1 reads SGHNT; CDR2 reads YYREEE (reference sequence). The CDR3 runs 14 residues. The CDR3 nucleotides read TGTGCCAGCAGCTTGGGACAGATGAACACTGAAGCTTTCTTT. Translating it yields CASSLGQMNTEAFF. The full variable domain, with the rest looked up from reference TRBV5-4 and TRBJ1-1, is ETGVTQSPTHLIKTRGQQVTLRCSSQSGHNTVSWYQQALGQGPQFIFQYYREEENGRGNFPPRFSGLQFPNYSSELNVNALELDDSALYLCASSLGQMNTEAFFGQGTRLTVV.

In its sample, this clone was seen once. The chain has TRBV28 and TRBJ2-7, with D perhaps TRBD2 (7 bases). V was cut by 2 bases and J by 0 bases, with 20 bases left in between. From germline, CDR1 is MDHEN and CDR2 SYDVKM. This CDR3 has 18 residues. CDR3 coding DNA: TGTGCCAGCAGTTTACCGAGGGGGGGGCGGGAGCGCTCCTACGAGCAGTACTTC. The encoded protein is CASSLPRGGRERSYEQYF.

The J gene is TRBJ1-1, the V gene TRBV6-1; no clear D gene. This CDR3 has 13 amino acids. V was cut by 2 bases and J by 9 bases, with 13 bases left in between. Germline V gene sequence: CDR1 MNHNS, CDR2 SASEGT. CDR3 nucleotide sequence: TGTGCCAGCAGTGAACATGAATTGAGGAAAGCTTTCTTT. This codes for CASSEHELRKAFF.

V is TRBV2 and J is TRBJ1-3, with D maybe TRBD1 (5 bases). CDR3 size: 14 residues. V lost 3 bases and J 2 bases, leaving 8 bases between the germline ends. Germline V CDR1 and CDR2: SNHLY, FYNNEI. The DNA for the CDR3 is TGTGCCAGCAGTGAGGGCAGGGCTGGAAACACCATATATTTT. The encoded protein is CASSEGRAGNTIYF.

DNA of the CDR3: TGCGCCAGCAGCCAAGCCCCATCCGGGACAGGGGGATTCAATGAGCAGTTCTTC. Protein sequence: CASSQAPSGTGGFNEQFF. This sequence joins TRBV4-1 and TRBJ2-1, with 11 bases fitting TRBD1. Looked up from germline, CDR1 is MGHRA and CDR2 is YSYEKL. J gave up 6 bases and V 1 base, and 11 bases lay outside the gene matches. The CDR3 is 18 amino acids.

The CDR3 reads CASSSRTGSAGELFF. CDR3 nucleotides: TGTGCCAGCAGCTCGAGGACAGGGAGCGCCGGGGAGCTGTTTTTT. The chain joins TRBV11-2 to TRBJ2-2, with 8 bases identical to TRBD1. J was trimmed by 6 bases and V by 4 bases; bases with no gene match: 7. Germline-derived CDR1 and CDR2 are SGHAT and FQNNGV. The CDR3 totals 15 residues.

The V gene is TRBV19, the J gene TRBJ1-1, with TRBD1 matching 7 bases. The germline V gene encodes CDR1 LNHDA and CDR2 SQIVND (reference sequence). Trimming at V came to 6 bases and at J to 7 bases, leaving 14 bases not matched to a gene. CDR3 length: 15 residues. CDR3 nucleotide sequence: TGTGCCAGTAGCAGATACAGTACCCAGGGGGGTGAAGCTTTCTTT. It codes for CASSRYSTQGGEAFF.

The rearrangement joins TRBV6-4 to TRBJ1-1; D ambiguous. The germline CDR1 and CDR2 sequences are MRHNA and SNTAGT. The CDR3 totals 13 residues. The germline V and J ends were trimmed by 6 bases and 6 bases, with 14 bases remaining between them. The CDR3 DNA follows: TGTGCCAGCAGGGGCTACGACATGCCTGAAGCTTTCTTT. Amino acid sequence: CASRGYDMPEAFF.

This clone was recorded only once. This rearrangement joins TRBV5-5 to TRBJ2-1; 11 bases line up with TRBD2. Looked up from germline, CDR1 is SGHKS and CDR2 is YYEKEE (reference sequence). There are 15 residues in the CDR3. V lost 2 bases, J lost 8 bases, and 6 bases stayed unmatched. The CDR3 is CASSLGTSGTYEQFF. CDR3 coding DNA: TGTGCCAGCAGCTTAGGGACTAGCGGAACATATGAGCAGTTCTTC.

This chain connects TRBV27 to TRBJ1-5, with 7 bases matching TRBD1. Germline V gives CDR1 MNHEY, CDR2 SMNVEV (reference sequence). The CDR3 extends over 13 amino acids. The J segment lost 7 bases and the V segment lost 3 bases, leaving 3 bases of the junction unmatched. The CDR3, as DNA: TGTGCCAGCAGTTTTAGGGGGCAACAGCCCCAGCATTTT. This codes for CASSFRGQQPQHF.

The chain couples TRBV28 to TRBJ1-5, with unresolved D. This CDR3 is 14 amino acids long. V lost 7 bases, J lost 3 bases, and 13 bases lay in between. Germline assignment: CDR1 MDHEN and CDR2 SYDVKM. CDR3 nucleotides: TGTGCCAGCAACCAAAGGGAGCTCAATCAGCCCCAGCATTTT. Translating gives CASNQRELNQPQHF.

The gene calls are TRBV7-2 and TRBJ2-5; maybe TRBD2 (6 bases). Trimming removed 0 bases from V and 9 bases from J, with 8 bases in between. This CDR3 is 12 amino acids long. Germline-derived CDR1 and CDR2 are SGHTA and FQGNSA. The CDR3 region is CASSLASGAQYF. The CDR3 bases are TGTGCCAGCAGCTTAGCGTCGGGAGCCCAGTACTTC.

This clone occurred once. V and J are TRBV2 and TRBJ1-1, with TRBD1 identical over 9 bases. The CDR3 extends over 15 amino acids. V gave up 6 bases and J gave up 3 bases; unmatched junction bases: 8. The germline gives CDR1 SNHLY, CDR2 FYNNEI. CDR3 nucleotides: TGTGCCAGCAGCAGGGAACGACAGGGGGACACTGAAGCTTTCTTT. This encodes CASSRERQGDTEAFF.

The V call is TRBV11-2, the J call TRBJ2-1, with D perhaps matching TRBD1 (6 bases). V was clipped by 0 bases and J by 5 bases, with 11 bases between them. CDR1 and CDR2 from the germline V gene are SGHAT and FQNNGV. CDR3 length: 15 residues. In nucleotides, the CDR3 is TGTGCCAGCAGCTTAGAGGGGGCAAGGGACAATGAGCAGTTCTTC. This translates into CASSLEGARDNEQFF.

This sequence joins TRBV5-8 and TRBJ1-1; D perhaps matches TRBD1 (6 bases). Looked up from germline, CDR1 is SGHTS and CDR2 is YDEGEE. This CDR3 has 13 amino acids. The V and J ends lost 4 bases and 2 bases respectively, with 9 bases between them. The DNA of the CDR3 is TGTGCCAGCAGCAGGACAGTAAACACTGAAGCTTTCTTT. Its translation is CASSRTVNTEAFF. The full variable domain, in which reference TRBV5-8 and TRBJ1-1 provide the parts outside the CDR3, is EAGVTQSPTHLIKTRGQQATLRCSPISGHTSVYWYQQALGLGLQFLLWYDEGEERNRGNFPPRFSGRQFPNYSSELNVNALELEDSALYLCASSRTVNTEAFFGQGTRLTVV.

The rearrangement joins TRBV10-1 to TRBJ2-2, with D possibly TRBD1 on 6 matching bases. The CDR3 totals 15 residues. Trimming cost V 2 bases and J 6 bases, with 13 bases left between them. Germline-derived CDR1 and CDR2 are WNHNN and SYGVQD (reference sequence). The CDR3 bases are TGCGCCAGCAGTGAGGGGGGCCCGAAGGCCGGGGAGCTGTTTTTT. As protein: CASSEGGPKAGELFF.

This chain links TRBV30 with TRBJ1-1, with D perhaps TRBD1 (5 bases). Trimming stripped 2 bases from V and 7 bases from J, with 11 bases between. The CDR3 has 12 amino acids. Germline CDR1 is GTSNPN and CDR2 is SVGIG (reference sequence). The CDR3 nucleotides are TGTGCCTGGAGTCTGGGGCAGGGTGAAGCTTTCTTT. Protein: CAWSLGQGEAFF.

This chain links TRBV30 with TRBJ1-1; D ambiguous. This CDR3 spans 11 amino acids. With 5 bases removed from V and 5 bases from J, the gap between germline ends came to 9 bases. Looked up from germline, CDR1 is GTSNPN and CDR2 is SVGIG (reference sequence). In DNA form, the CDR3 reads TGTGCCTGGGGAGACTGGACTGAAGCTTTCTTT. Amino acid sequence: CAWGDWTEAFF.

The count of this clone is one. The chain uses TRBV30 and TRBJ2-4, with 13 bases lining up with TRBD2. The CDR3 totals 16 residues. Germline CDR1 GTSNPN, CDR2 SVGIG (reference sequence). V lost 0 bases and J lost 8; bases outside the gene matches: 7. DNA for the CDR3: TGTGCCTGGAGTGTACCTCGGACTAGCGGGAGACACATTCAGTACTTC. Translation gives CAWSVPRTSGRHIQYF.

This chain joins TRBV30 and TRBJ2-7, with TRBD2 identical over 11 bases. Trimming at V came to 2 bases and at J to 9 bases, leaving 6 bases not matched to a gene. The CDR3 is 13 residues long. Germline lookup yields CDR1 GTSNPN and CDR2 SVGIG (reference sequence). CDR3 sequence: CAWSRIAGGVQYF. CDR3 DNA sequence: TGTGCCTGGAGTCGTATAGCGGGAGGGGTGCAGTACTTC.

The chain recombines TRBV30 with TRBJ1-2; 7 nucleotides align to TRBD1. Trimming took 3 bases from V and 7 from J; bases not matched to a gene: 11. Germline lookup yields CDR1 GTSNPN and CDR2 SVGIG (reference sequence). This CDR3 region has 14 residues. The CDR3, as DNA: TGTGCCTGGAGCGTAACTCGACAGGGCTCTGGCTACACCTTC. Its translation is CAWSVTRQGSGYTF.

V is TRBV4-3 and J is TRBJ2-2; D remains ambiguous. Germline lookup yields CDR1 LGHNA and CDR2 YSLEER. The V end lost 0 bases, the J end lost 5 bases, and 10 bases lay between the germline ends. CDR3 length: 15 residues. The DNA for the CDR3 is TGCGCCAGCAGCCAAGATATGGCCCAAACCGGGGAGCTGTTTTTT. Its translation: CASSQDMAQTGELFF.

The V call is TRBV5-1, the J call TRBJ2-3; 13 bases are shared with TRBD2. This CDR3 has 16 residues. The V segment lost 4 bases and the J segment 5 bases; nucleotides outside the gene matches: 7. The germline V gene has CDR1 SGHRS and CDR2 YFSETQ. This CDR3 reads CASSPGLAGVLDTQYF. The CDR3, as DNA: TGCGCCAGCAGCCCCGGACTAGCGGGAGTGTTAGATACGCAGTATTTT.

The J gene is TRBJ2-7, the V gene TRBV6-5; TRBD2 aligns across 10 bases. Germline V CDR1 and CDR2: MNHEY, SVGAGI. The CDR3 extends over 14 amino acids. Germline trimming cut 6 bases from V and 4 bases from J; bases unmatched to any gene: 6. CDR3 protein: CASREREGLYEQYF. As DNA, the CDR3 is TGTGCCAGCAGGGAGCGGGAGGGCCTATACGAGCAGTACTTC.

The V and J genes are TRBV6-6 and TRBJ2-7; no clear D. CDR1 and CDR2 from the germline V gene are MNHNY and SVGAGI (reference sequence). Trimming pared 7 bases from V and 2 bases from J, leaving 9 bases between. This CDR3 spans 12 amino acids. As DNA, the CDR3 is TGTGCCAGCACGGCGGATCCCTACGAGCAGTACTTC. This translates into CASTADPYEQYF.

V gene TRBV5-1 combines with J gene TRBJ2-6, with 8 bases identical to TRBD1. Germline values: CDR1 SGHRS, CDR2 YFSETQ. The CDR3 is made up of 16 amino acids. V trimming: 1 base; J trimming: 0 bases; junction bases outside the gene matches: 0. CDR3 region: CASSLTGGSGANVLTF. CDR3 in DNA: TGCGCCAGCAGCTTGACAGGGGGCTCTGGGGCCAACGTCCTGACTTTC.

V is TRBV7-8 and J is TRBJ1-1, with TRBD1 matching over 8 bases. Per germline, CDR1 SGHVS and CDR2 FQNEAQ. Trimming cost V 2 bases and J 6 bases; bases outside gene matches: 14. The CDR3 is 17 residues long. The CDR3 bases are TGTGCCAGCAGCTTACTTACATTGGACAGGGATCAGTCTGAAGCTTTCTTT. Translated, it gives CASSLLTLDRDQSEAFF.

The chain is built from TRBV6-6 and TRBJ2-7; tentative D call: TRBD2 (5 bases). The CDR3 runs to 15 residues. Trimming removed 0 bases from V and 3 bases from J, with 12 bases in between. Per germline, CDR1 MNHNY and CDR2 SVGAGI (reference sequence). The CDR3 region has the DNA TGTGCCAGCAGTTACTCTAACGGGGTCAGCTACGAGCAGTACTTC. As protein: CASSYSNGVSYEQYF.

This chain joins TRBV5-1 and TRBJ2-2, with TRBD2 matching 9 bases. The CDR3 covers 16 residues. V lost 3 bases to trimming and J lost 8 bases; unmatched junction nucleotides: 11. Germline V gives CDR1 SGHRS, CDR2 YFSETQ. The CDR3: CASSSAGGPVEGELFF. The CDR3 coding sequence is TGCGCCAGCAGCTCGGCGGGAGGGCCGGTTGAGGGGGAGCTGTTTTTT.